This T cell receptor beta chain was retrieved from a study of blood T cell repertoires in COVID-19. Study background: Samples came from the United States, Italy and Spain, spanning acute and convalescent COVID-19. PBMCs, B-cell-depleted T cells, or T cells provided the cDNA or gDNA that made up the material.

Original handling: The assay estimated nucleated cells by amplifying reference gene primers. Assay: immunoSEQ multiplex PCR; the TCRdb copy retains only in-frame clones and omits some. That table furnishes V, J and clone size, whereas the DNA furnished D and trimming. Counted here are over 55,000 clones, 70% to 90% occurring once; the ten biggest clones make up 20% to 25%. Looked up from germline, CDR1 is SGHAT and CDR2 is FQNNGV. The junction had 4 bases not matched to a gene; V was cut back by 2 bases and J by 6 bases. The CDR3 has 15 amino acids. The J gene is TRBJ2-2, the V gene TRBV11-2, with TRBD1 identical over 9 bases. The sample was peripheral blood. This sequence was found in a man between 45 and 60 years old with acute or convalescent COVID-19. The CDR3 loop reads CASSLRTGDPGELFF. The CDR3 region has the DNA TGTGCCAGCAGCTTACGGACAGGGGACCCCGGGGAGCTGTTTTTT.